These T cell receptor beta chains were read from a single sample in a study of T cells after yellow fever vaccination. Using its own MiXCR run on the 5' RACE reads, TCRdb lists one record per CDR3 protein. The table includes 550,000 or so distinct CDR3 sequences, under 25% detected once. This material consisted of PBMCs, taken 15 days after the yellow fever booster vaccination. Receptor source: a man aged 30 to 45 who received the YFV17D yellow fever vaccine. CDR3s include the opening cysteine and the closing phenylalanine or tryptophan. A D gene is named only where the DNA matches it firmly. Clone size is stated in some rows and not others, as once, few, many or a class when expanded.

J | length | D | size | V | DNA | CDR3
TRBJ1-4 | 12 | . | few | TRBV5-1 | TGCGCCAGCGATGGTACTAATGAAAAACTGTTTTTT | CASDGTNEKLFF
TRBJ2-4 | 15 | TRBD1 | . | TRBV15 | TGTGCCACCAGCGGACAGGGGGGTATTGTGGACATTCAGTACTTC | CATSGQGGIVDIQYF
TRBJ2-5 | 15 | TRBD1 | few | TRBV5-1 | TGCGCCAGCAGCATGGGACAGGGGCCCCAAGAGACCCAGTACTTC | CASSMGQGPQETQYF
TRBJ1-1 | 16 | TRBD1 | . | TRBV19 | TGTGCCAGTTCATCGCCTCTAGACAGGGAGGGGACTGAAGCTTTCTTT | CASSSPLDREGTEAFF
TRBJ2-5 | 15 | TRBD1 | few | TRBV5-6 | TGTGCCAGCAGCACTCCGGGACAGGCAGAAAAGACCCAGTACTTC | CASSTPGQAEKTQYF
TRBJ2-3 | 16 | TRBD2 | . | TRBV20-1 | TGCTGTGTTGATTTGGGGACTAGCGGGAGCCCAGATACGCAGTATTTT | CCVDLGTSGSPDTQYF
TRBJ2-1 | 15 | . | . | TRBV10-3 | TGTGCCATCAGTGAGTCGGAAGGGATCTACAATGAGCAGTTCTTC | CAISESEGIYNEQFF
TRBJ2-1 | 15 | TRBD2 | few | TRBV14 | TGTGCCAGCGGGGGACTAGCGGGAGTTGACAATGAGCAGTTCTTC | CASGGLAGVDNEQFF
TRBJ2-5 | 12 | . | . | TRBV5-1 | TGCGCCAGCAGCTTGGGACTATCAACCCAGTACTTC | CASSLGLSTQYF
TRBJ2-7 | 15 | TRBD2 | few | TRBV12-3/TRBV12-4 | TGTGCCAGCAGTCTTGAAGGACTAGCGGGAAACGAGCAGTACTTC | CASSLEGLAGNEQYF
TRBJ2-7 | 17 | TRBD1 | few | TRBV19 | TGTGCCAGTAGTCACTTACCGGGACAGGGGTCTTCCTACGAGCAGTACTTC | CASSHLPGQGSSYEQYF
TRBJ2-1 | 15 | . | once | TRBV18 | TGTGCCAGCTCACCACCGTCAGGGTGGGATGATGAGCAGTTCTTC | CASSPPSGWDDEQFF
TRBJ2-1 | 13 | . | few | TRBV7-3 | TGTGCCAGCAGCTCCACGGGTAACAATGAGCAGTTCTTC | CASSSTGNNEQFF
TRBJ2-1 | 16 | TRBD2 | . | TRBV5-1 | TGCGCCAGCAGCGGGGAAGCGGGAGGGACCTACAATGAGCAGTTCTTC | CASSGEAGGTYNEQFF
TRBJ2-7 | 15 | TRBD1 | . | TRBV27 | TGTGCCAGCAGTACCAGACAGGGTGTCTCCTACGAGCAGTACTTC | CASSTRQGVSYEQYF
TRBJ2-6 | 17 | TRBD1 | . | TRBV14 | TGTGCCAGCAGACCGGACAGGGGGCAACACGGGGCCAACGTCCTGACTTTC | CASRPDRGQHGANVLTF
TRBJ2-3 | 15 | TRBD1 | . | TRBV7-2 | TGTGCCAGCACATCCGGGACAGGACCTTGGGATACGCAGTATTTT | CASTSGTGPWDTQYF
TRBJ2-6 | 13 | . | . | TRBV28 | TGTGCCAGCGCAGGGGCTGGGGCCAACGTCCTGACTTTC | CASAGAGANVLTF
TRBJ2-3 | 11 | . | few | TRBV24-1 | TGTGCCACCGCAGCGCAGGGCACGCAGTATTTT | CATAAQGTQYF
TRBJ2-7 | 14 | TRBD1 | . | TRBV20-1 | TGCAGTGCACAAGGACAGGCCAGGGCCTACGAGCAGTACTTC | CSAQGQARAYEQYF
TRBJ2-2 | 12 | . | few | TRBV5-1 | TGCGCCAGCAGCTTGCAGGGAGGGGAGCTGTTTTTT | CASSLQGGELFF
TRBJ1-4 | 15 | . | few | TRBV5-1 | TGCGCCAGCAGCACCGACGGTGCAACTAATGAAAAACTGTTTTTT | CASSTDGATNEKLFF
TRBJ2-3 | 15 | . | few | TRBV20-1 | TGCAGTGCTAGAGATCCAAGCGGAGGGGGATATGCGCAGTATTTT | CSARDPSGGGYAQYF
TRBJ2-7 | 14 | . | few | TRBV11-2 | TGTGCCAGCAGCTTACGGCCAGCCCCCTACGAGCAGTACTTC | CASSLRPAPYEQYF
TRBJ2-1 | 16 | TRBD2 | . | TRBV27 | TGTGCCAGCAGTGCCACACTAGCGGGAAGTGGCAATGAGCAGTTCTTC | CASSATLAGSGNEQFF
TRBJ1-2 | 13 | . | few | TRBV5-1 | TGCGCCAGCAGCTTGGAGGGGACGGGGGGCTACACCTTC | CASSLEGTGGYTF
TRBJ2-3 | 14 | . | . | TRBV20-1 | TGCAGTGCTGACCCGGCAGGATCGTCAGATACGCAGTATTTT | CSADPAGSSDTQYF
TRBJ1-1 | 13 | . | few | TRBV6-1 | TGTGCCAGCAGTGCAACACAGAACACTGAAGCTTTCTTT | CASSATQNTEAFF
TRBJ1-1 | 12 | . | . | TRBV24-1 | TGTGCCACCAGTTGGGGGAACACTGAAGCTTTCTTT | CATSWGNTEAFF
TRBJ1-4 | 13 | . | . | TRBV6-5 | TGTGCCAGCAGTTACCGGGCTAATGAAAAACTGTTTTTT | CASSYRANEKLFF
TRBJ2-5 | 15 | TRBD1 | . | TRBV5-1 | TGCGCCAGCAGGGTTGGGACAGGGACGGGAGAGACCCAGTACTTC | CASRVGTGTGETQYF
TRBJ1-6 | 13 | . | few | TRBV7-9 | TGTGCCAGCAGCTGGACAGAGGATTCACCCCTCCACTTT | CASSWTEDSPLHF
TRBJ2-1 | 12 | . | . | TRBV5-1 | TGCGCCAGCCGCCCGGACTACAATGAGCAGTTCTTC | CASRPDYNEQFF
TRBJ2-2 | 17 | TRBD2 | many | TRBV7-2 | TGTGCCAGCAGCTTGACTAGCGGGACTGCGAACACCGGGGAGCTGTTTTTT | CASSLTSGTANTGELFF
TRBJ2-1 | 16 | . | few | TRBV7-2 | TGTGCCAGCAGTCGAGCCTCAGGGGTATCCTACAATGAGCAGTTCTTC | CASSRASGVSYNEQFF